Shown below are 14 T cell receptor beta chains from a single sample sequenced in a study of control samples from healthy donors and cancer patients. This table comes from immunoSEQ multiplex PCR, and its TCRdb copy is limited to in-frame clones, with some not included. This table has 70,000 to 100,000 clones, 90% to 95% appearing once. Sample: blood. All receptors come from a man aged 50-59 years in good health.

The rearrangement links TRBV29-1 to TRBJ1-5; 8 nucleotides agree with TRBD1. V trimming: 6 bases; J trimming: 2 bases; junction bases outside the gene matches: 3. Germline CDR1 and CDR2: SQVTM and ANQGSEA. The CDR3 loop spans 13 amino acids. In DNA, the CDR3 is TGCAGCGTCTCGGACAGGGGCAATCAGCCCCAGCATTTT. Its translation is CSVSDRGNQPQHF.

The J gene is TRBJ2-1, the V gene TRBV30, with TRBD2 matching 12 bases. Germline CDR1 is GTSNPN and CDR2 is SVGIG (reference sequence). The CDR3 totals 12 residues. V lost 3 bases and J lost 11; bases outside the gene matches: 2. The CDR3 DNA reads TGTGCCTGGAGGACTAGCGGGGGAAAGCAGTTCTTC. It is translated as CAWRTSGGKQFF. Supplemented by reference TRBV30 and TRBJ2-1, the full variable domain reads SQTIHQWPATLVQPVGSPLSLECTVEGTSNPNLYWYRQAAGRGLQLLFYSVGIGQISSEVPQNLSASRPQDRQFILSSKKLLLSDSGFYLCAWRTSGGKQFFGPGTRLTVL.

The chain couples TRBV7-2 to TRBJ2-7; perhaps TRBD1 as D (6 bases). V was pared by 4 bases and J by 6 bases, with 13 bases between. The germline V gene has CDR1 SGHTA and CDR2 FQGNSA. The length of the CDR3 is 13 residues. The CDR3 protein is CASSSHRASEQYF. CDR3 DNA sequence: TGTGCCAGCAGCTCACACAGGGCATCCGAGCAGTACTTC. Combining the CDR3 with reference TRBV7-2 and TRBJ2-7 gives the whole variable domain GAGVSQSPSNKVTEKGKDVELRCDPISGHTALYWYRQSLGQGLEFLIYFQGNSAPDKSGLPSDRFSAERTGGSVSTLTIQRTQQEDSAVYLCASSSHRASEQYFGPGTRLTVT.

The genes are TRBV3-1 (or the pseudogene TRBV3-2) and TRBJ2-7; possible D gene TRBD2, 6 bases. The CDR3 runs to 13 residues. V shed 1 base and J shed 3 bases, with 7 bases lying between them. The germline V gene has CDR1 LGHDT and CDR2 YNNKEL (reference sequence). DNA for the CDR3: TGTGCCAGCAGCCAAGCCGGGGGCTACGAGCAGTACTTC. This encodes CASSQAGGYEQYF.

V and J are TRBV14 and TRBJ2-5; the D gene is possibly TRBD1 (5 bases). This CDR3 has 14 amino acids. The V gene's germline CDR1 is SGHDN and CDR2 FVKESK. V was trimmed by 2 bases and J by 5 bases, leaving 12 bases between them. CDR3 sequence (DNA): TGTGCCAGCAGCCAAAACAAGGGGCGGGAGACCCAGTACTTC. This translates into CASSQNKGRETQYF.

The count of this clone is one. The chain links TRBV4-3 to TRBJ2-1, with D perhaps assigned TRBD1 or TRBD2 (5 bases each). CDR3 size: 13 residues. Trimming cost V 0 bases and J 9 bases, with 9 bases left between them. CDR1 is LGHNA, CDR2 YSLEER, per germline. For the CDR3, the DNA is TGCGCCAGCAGCCAAGATGGGGGTTCTGAGCAGTTCTTC. This codes for CASSQDGGSEQFF.

The chain is built from TRBV27 and TRBJ1-2; a possible D gene is TRBD1 (6 bases). The CDR3 is made up of 16 amino acids. V was trimmed by 7 bases and J by 0 bases, leaving 18 bases between them. Germline CDR1 MNHEY, CDR2 SMNVEV (reference sequence). CDR3 nucleotides: TGTGCCAGCAAGTTGGGTGGCGGGGGGCCTAACTATGGCTACACCTTC. Translating gives CASKLGGGGPNYGYTF.

The chain carries TRBV7-9 and TRBJ1-6, with a tentative D call TRBD1 (5 bases). Per germline, CDR1 SEHNR and CDR2 FQNEAQ (reference sequence). The ends were cut back, 3 bases at V and 11 bases at J, with 11 bases in the middle. There are 13 residues in the CDR3. The CDR3 nucleotides are TGTGCCAGCAGCTTTGAACCAGGGACACCCCTCCACTTT. Encoded protein: CASSFEPGTPLHF. Supplemented by reference TRBV7-9 and TRBJ1-6, the full variable domain reads DTGVSQNPRHKITKRGQNVTFRCDPISEHNRLYWYRQTLGQGPEFLTYFQNEAQLEKSRLLSDRFSAERPKGSFSTLEIQRTEQGDSAMYLCASSFEPGTPLHFGNGTRLTVT.

The J gene is TRBJ1-2, the V gene TRBV15; 10 positions agree with TRBD1. The CDR3 runs 17 residues. Per the germline V gene, CDR1 is LNHNV and CDR2 is YYDKDF (reference sequence). The junction had 17 bases not matched to a gene; V was cut back by 8 bases and J by 5 bases. Here the CDR3 reads CATLSRDRGPKWYGYTF. CDR3 bases: TGTGCCACCTTGTCCCGGGACAGGGGACCCAAGTGGTATGGCTACACCTTC.

This clone was found once. The chain recombines TRBV5-1 with TRBJ1-5; D not certain. Germline lookup yields CDR1 SGHRS and CDR2 YFSETQ. V lost 0 bases to trimming and J lost 2 bases, with 12 bases between them. The CDR3 covers 16 residues. For the CDR3, the DNA is TGCGCCAGCAGCTTGGAGGTTCTGGGAGGCAATCAGCCCCAGCATTTT. The encoded protein is CASSLEVLGGNQPQHF.

This clone was seen a single time. V and J are TRBV11-3 and TRBJ2-7; 11 nucleotides agree with TRBD1. Trimming took 3 bases from V and 6 from J; bases not matched to a gene: 1. The length of the CDR3 is 13 residues. CDR1 and CDR2 (germline): SGHNT, YENEEA. The CDR3 is CASSLGQGGEQYF. CDR3 nucleotides: TGTGCCAGCAGCTTGGGACAGGGGGGCGAGCAGTACTTC.

The rearrangement uses TRBV7-2 and TRBJ2-2, with 8 bases matching TRBD1. This CDR3 contains 16 residues. From germline, CDR1 is SGHTA and CDR2 FQGNSA. Trimming cost V 3 bases and J 0 bases; bases outside gene matches: 3. In nucleotides, the CDR3 is TGTGCCAGCAGCTTCAGGGGGCCCGCGAACACCGGGGAGCTGTTTTTT. Residues: CASSFRGPANTGELFF.

V gene TRBV20-1 combines with J gene TRBJ2-7; D may be TRBD1 (6 bases). Deletions cut 3 bases from V and 2 bases from J, with 17 bases between. Germline CDR1 reads DFQATT; CDR2 reads SNEGSKA (reference sequence). The CDR3 extends over 15 amino acids. CDR3 residues: CSASSKRGKTYEQYF. As DNA, the CDR3 is TGCAGTGCTAGTTCGAAGAGGGGGAAAACCTACGAGCAGTACTTC.

The J gene is TRBJ2-2, the V gene TRBV10-2, with TRBD1 as a possible D gene (7 bases). The V and J ends lost 10 bases and 1 base respectively, with 22 bases between them. The CDR3 loop spans 17 amino acids. The germline CDR1 and CDR2 sequences are WSHSY and SAAADI. CDR3 region: CAMGGSKGARNTGELFF. The CDR3 region has the DNA TGCGCCATGGGGGGCTCTAAGGGGGCTCGGAACACCGGGGAGCTGTTTTTT.